These T cell receptor beta chains were read from a single sample in a study of T cell responses to AZD1222 COVID-19 vaccine. Clones were read by immunoSEQ multiplex PCR, and TCRdb kept only the in-frame ones, dropping some. The sample includes more than 150,000 clones, approximately 94% of them seen just once. Source: peripheral blood, taken 28 days after the second AZD1222 dose. The receptors stem from an adult who received the AZD1222 COVID-19 vaccine. The CDR3 runs from the conserved cysteine through the conserved F or W. A D gene is named only where the DNA matches it firmly. The listing skips clone size in some rows; elsewhere it reads once, few, many or a size class.

d_call | j_call | v_call | clone_size | cdr3_nt | cdr3_aa
. | TRBJ2-5 | TRBV3-1/TRBV3-2 | . | TGTGCCAGCAGCCAAGCCAACGGACAAGAGACCCAGTACTTC | CASSQANGQETQYF
TRBD1 | TRBJ2-1 | TRBV9 | . | TGTGCCAGCAGTGATTCAGGGGGCCCCTACAATGAGCAGTTCTTC | CASSDSGGPYNEQFF
TRBD1 | TRBJ1-2 | TRBV30 | . | TGTGCCTGGAGTGTAGGGACAGGCGCCTCTGACTATGGCTACACCTTC | CAWSVGTGASDYGYTF
. | TRBJ1-6 | TRBV2 | . | TGTGCCAGCCCCCGTGGAGTGGGATCACCCCTCCACTTT | CASPRGVGSPLHF
TRBD1 | TRBJ1-2 | TRBV6-1 | . | TGTGCCAGCAGTGAGAGACAGGGGGCGATAGGCTACACCTTC | CASSERQGAIGYTF
. | TRBJ1-5 | TRBV28 | . | TGTGCCAGCGAAGGGCGAGGTAGCAATCAGCCCCAGCATTTT | CASEGRGSNQPQHF
. | TRBJ2-7 | TRBV9 | . | TGTGCCAGCAGCGTAGGGGTAGGAGAGCAGTACTTC | CASSVGVGEQYF
. | TRBJ1-1 | TRBV28 | few | TGTGCCACCATCGATAGGGCAGGAGCGAACACTGAAGCTTTCTTT | CATIDRAGANTEAFF
. | TRBJ2-3 | TRBV11-2 | . | TGTGCCAGCAGCTCCCGGGACTGGGGGTACGTAGGGTATTTT | CASSSRDWGYVGYF
. | TRBJ2-7 | TRBV30 | . | TGTGCCTGCCGACAGTTCTACGAGCAGTACTTC | CACRQFYEQYF
. | TRBJ1-4 | TRBV2 | . | TGTGCCAGCAGTGAATTGGGAACAGCCCCTACAGAAAAACTGTTTTTT | CASSELGTAPTEKLFF
. | TRBJ1-4 | TRBV6-5 | . | TGTGCCAGCAGTCCCTTAGGTTGGGACGAAAAACTGTTTTTT | CASSPLGWDEKLFF
. | TRBJ1-1 | TRBV7-9 | . | TGTGCCAGCAGGGGCGGGCAGCTGAACACTGAAGCTTTCTTT | CASRGGQLNTEAFF
. | TRBJ2-2 | TRBV28 | . | TGTGCCAGCAGTTCCAGCGGAAAGTACACCGGGGAGCTGTTTTTT | CASSSSGKYTGELFF
TRBD2 | TRBJ2-5 | TRBV19 | . | TGTGCCAGCGGGACTAGCGGGGGGCGAGGGACCCAGTACTTC | CASGTSGGRGTQYF
TRBD2 | TRBJ2-3 | TRBV6-5 | . | TGTGCCAGCAGCCAGGCCACTAGCGGTGCAGATACGCAGTATTTT | CASSQATSGADTQYF